These T cell receptor beta chains were read from a single sample in a study of human T cells and chemical hapten exposure. Each CDR3 protein gets one entry after TCRdb re-called the RACE reads with MiXCR. The table includes roughly 380,000 distinct CDR3 sequences, less than 6.5% detected once. This sample comprised whole blood, obtained in connection with sensitization to the hapten diphenylcyclopropenone (DPC). The receptor source for this set is a woman aged 45-65 years with alopecia areata. Some clones in this sample may be carry-over from other donors' samples. Both conserved end residues are part of each CDR3. Fields, in order: clone size, D gene, J gene, V gene, CDR3 DNA, CDR3 protein. D genes are given only for firm matches. Clone size is not always given. Where it is, it says once, few, many or a class for expanded clones.

clone size: few; D gene: .; J gene: TRBJ1-5; V gene: TRBV30; CDR3 DNA: TGTGCCTGGAGTGAAAAGGACGGTCGACGCCAGCATTTT; CDR3 protein: CAWSEKDGRRQHF
clone size: few; D gene: .; J gene: TRBJ2-1; V gene: TRBV29-1; CDR3 DNA: TGCAGCGTTGTTCTTACAGCCTACAATGAGCAGTTCTTC; CDR3 protein: CSVVLTAYNEQFF
clone size: .; D gene: .; J gene: TRBJ1-1; V gene: TRBV28; CDR3 DNA: TGTGCCAGCAGTTTATCCGGGTACCGTTTGAACACTGAAGCTTTCTTT; CDR3 protein: CASSLSGYRLNTEAFF
clone size: many; D gene: TRBD2; J gene: TRBJ2-7; V gene: TRBV29-1; CDR3 DNA: TGCAGCGTAGCGGGAACAGGCTACGAGCAGTACTTC; CDR3 protein: CSVAGTGYEQYF
clone size: many; D gene: TRBD2; J gene: TRBJ2-2; V gene: TRBV6-5; CDR3 DNA: TGTGCCAGCAAACTGGGGGGGAGCACCGGGGAGCTGTTTTTT; CDR3 protein: CASKLGGSTGELFF
clone size: .; D gene: .; J gene: TRBJ1-1; V gene: TRBV5-1; CDR3 DNA: TGCGCCAGCAGCGCTGAACTGGCCACTGAAGCTTTCTTT; CDR3 protein: CASSAELATEAFF
clone size: few; D gene: .; J gene: TRBJ1-1; V gene: TRBV29-1; CDR3 DNA: TGCAGCGTAAGGGAGGGATCCGAAGGAACTGAAGCTTTCTTT; CDR3 protein: CSVREGSEGTEAFF
clone size: many; D gene: .; J gene: TRBJ1-1; V gene: TRBV7-8; CDR3 DNA: TGTGCCAGCAGCTTGAGTGCGGACACTGAAGCTTTCTTT; CDR3 protein: CASSLSADTEAFF
clone size: few; D gene: .; J gene: TRBJ1-1; V gene: TRBV28; CDR3 DNA: TGTGCCAGCACCCAGACAGGACATTCTGAAGCTTTCTTT; CDR3 protein: CASTQTGHSEAFF
clone size: few; D gene: .; J gene: TRBJ1-1; V gene: TRBV6-6; CDR3 DNA: TGTGCCAGCAGTTACGCTGAGGGACCGAACACTGAAGCTTTCTTT; CDR3 protein: CASSYAEGPNTEAFF
clone size: many; D gene: TRBD2; J gene: TRBJ2-7; V gene: TRBV5-6; CDR3 DNA: TGTGCCAGCAGCCGAGGGACTAACGAGCAGTACTTC; CDR3 protein: CASSRGTNEQYF
clone size: many; D gene: TRBD2; J gene: TRBJ2-3; V gene: TRBV4-1; CDR3 DNA: TGCGCCAGCAGCCAAGATACCCTAGCGGAAGATACGCAGTATTTT; CDR3 protein: CASSQDTLAEDTQYF
clone size: few; D gene: TRBD2; J gene: TRBJ2-2; V gene: TRBV4-2; CDR3 DNA: TGTGCCAGCAGCCAAGATTCTCGGCGGGAGGGAAACACCGGGGAGCTGTTTTTT; CDR3 protein: CASSQDSRREGNTGELFF
clone size: few; D gene: .; J gene: TRBJ1-1; V gene: TRBV27; CDR3 DNA: TGTGCCAGCAGCTCAACCGGGGCCACTGAAGCTTTCTTT; CDR3 protein: CASSSTGATEAFF
clone size: .; D gene: TRBD1; J gene: TRBJ1-4; V gene: TRBV19; CDR3 DNA: TGTGCCAGTAGTGCTGCCGGGACAGCTAATGAAAAACTGTTTTTT; CDR3 protein: CASSAAGTANEKLFF
clone size: many; D gene: .; J gene: TRBJ2-1; V gene: TRBV30; CDR3 DNA: TGTGCCTGGAGTCAAGCGTTTAATGAGCAGTTCTTC; CDR3 protein: CAWSQAFNEQFF
clone size: many; D gene: .; J gene: TRBJ2-3; V gene: TRBV12-5; CDR3 DNA: TGCGCTAGTGGTTTGGGGAGTACGCAGTATTTT; CDR3 protein: CASGLGSTQYF
clone size: few; D gene: TRBD1; J gene: TRBJ1-3; V gene: TRBV5-1; CDR3 DNA: TGCGCCAGCAGCTTAAAAACAGGGGCTGGAAACACCATATATTTT; CDR3 protein: CASSLKTGAGNTIYF
clone size: few; D gene: TRBD1; J gene: TRBJ2-7; V gene: TRBV2; CDR3 DNA: TGTGCCAGCAGTGACGGACAGGGGGCGGGCGAGCAGTACTTC; CDR3 protein: CASSDGQGAGEQYF
clone size: .; D gene: .; J gene: TRBJ2-1; V gene: TRBV11-2; CDR3 DNA: TGTGCCAGCAGCCATCTCGTCGATGAGCAGTTCTTC; CDR3 protein: CASSHLVDEQFF
clone size: many; D gene: .; J gene: TRBJ2-3; V gene: TRBV9; CDR3 DNA: TGTGCCAGCAGCGTCCAGGGTGCTAGCACAGATACGCAGTATTTT; CDR3 protein: CASSVQGASTDTQYF
clone size: many; D gene: .; J gene: TRBJ1-1; V gene: TRBV18; CDR3 DNA: TGTGCCAGCTCACCTGACGGCTTCATGAACACTGAAGCTTTCTTT; CDR3 protein: CASSPDGFMNTEAFF
clone size: few; D gene: .; J gene: TRBJ1-1; V gene: TRBV7-2; CDR3 DNA: TGTGCCAGTCTCACGGGGGCGGGGACTGAAGCTTTCTTT; CDR3 protein: CASLTGAGTEAFF
clone size: .; D gene: .; J gene: TRBJ1-1; V gene: TRBV20-1; CDR3 DNA: TGCAGTGCCCAGAACCCCAGAGGGGGCACTGAAGCTTTCTTT; CDR3 protein: CSAQNPRGGTEAFF
clone size: .; D gene: TRBD2; J gene: TRBJ2-3; V gene: TRBV6-6; CDR3 DNA: TGTGCCAGCAGCCCCAGCGGGGTGATCACAGATACGCAGTATTTT; CDR3 protein: CASSPSGVITDTQYF
clone size: many; D gene: .; J gene: TRBJ2-1; V gene: TRBV29-1; CDR3 DNA: TGCAGCGTTGAGGGCGAGGACAATGAGCAGTTCTTC; CDR3 protein: CSVEGEDNEQFF
clone size: few; D gene: .; J gene: TRBJ2-7; V gene: TRBV14; CDR3 DNA: TGTGCCAGCAGCCAAGCACGTGTTGTGCGGCCCTACGAGCAGTACTTC; CDR3 protein: CASSQARVVRPYEQYF
clone size: few; D gene: TRBD1; J gene: TRBJ1-3; V gene: TRBV2; CDR3 DNA: TGTGCCAGCAGCTTTAGACAGGGGGCGGAAGGAAACACCATATATTTT; CDR3 protein: CASSFRQGAEGNTIYF
clone size: .; D gene: .; J gene: TRBJ2-7; V gene: TRBV28; CDR3 DNA: TGTGCCAGCAGCGCCACCGGGACTGTGTCCTACGAGCAGTACTTC; CDR3 protein: CASSATGTVSYEQYF
clone size: many; D gene: .; J gene: TRBJ2-4; V gene: TRBV6-5; CDR3 DNA: TGTGCCAGCTTTGGAGGGGGGAGCAAAAACATTCAGTACTTC; CDR3 protein: CASFGGGSKNIQYF
clone size: many; D gene: .; J gene: TRBJ1-5; V gene: TRBV2; CDR3 DNA: TGTGCCAGCAGAGGCGCAAGGATGAATCAGCCCCAGCATTTT; CDR3 protein: CASRGARMNQPQHF
clone size: .; D gene: .; J gene: TRBJ2-1; V gene: TRBV4-1; CDR3 DNA: TGCGCCAGCAGCCGTTGTCCGCGAGGGGGATTCTTC; CDR3 protein: CASSRCPRGGFF
clone size: many; D gene: .; J gene: TRBJ1-1; V gene: TRBV4-2; CDR3 DNA: TGTGCCAGCAGCCAGCCGTCACAGGGAAGCACTGAAGCTTTCTTT; CDR3 protein: CASSQPSQGSTEAFF
clone size: .; D gene: TRBD1; J gene: TRBJ1-1; V gene: TRBV12-3/TRBV12-4; CDR3 DNA: TGTGCCAGCAGTTTCGGACAGGCCCGGAACACTGAAGCTTTCTTT; CDR3 protein: CASSFGQARNTEAFF
clone size: .; D gene: TRBD1; J gene: TRBJ2-3; V gene: TRBV27; CDR3 DNA: TGTGCCAGCAGTCCCAGGACAGGGAGTTTAGATACGCAGTATTTT; CDR3 protein: CASSPRTGSLDTQYF
clone size: many; D gene: TRBD2; J gene: TRBJ2-1; V gene: TRBV7-7; CDR3 DNA: TGTGCCAGCAGCTTGAGCGGGGGTGATTACAATGAGCAGTTCTTC; CDR3 protein: CASSLSGGDYNEQFF
clone size: .; D gene: TRBD2; J gene: TRBJ2-3; V gene: TRBV7-2; CDR3 DNA: TGTGCCAGCAGCCCTCAAGGACTAGGCGCAGATACGCAGTATTTT; CDR3 protein: CASSPQGLGADTQYF
clone size: .; D gene: .; J gene: TRBJ1-2; V gene: TRBV5-1; CDR3 DNA: TGCGCCAGCAGCTTGGACCCCCCTGGCACCTATGGCTACACCTTC; CDR3 protein: CASSLDPPGTYGYTF
clone size: many; D gene: .; J gene: TRBJ1-4; V gene: TRBV3-1; CDR3 DNA: TGTGCCAGCAGCCAGCGGGGGGGAAAACTGTTTTTT; CDR3 protein: CASSQRGGKLFF
clone size: many; D gene: TRBD1; J gene: TRBJ2-3; V gene: TRBV2; CDR3 DNA: TGTGCCAGCAGTGAGCACAGGGGGTTCGCAGATACGCAGTATTTT; CDR3 protein: CASSEHRGFADTQYF
clone size: many; D gene: .; J gene: TRBJ2-2; V gene: TRBV6-5; CDR3 DNA: TGTGCCAGCACTCCCCCAAACACCGGGGAGCTGTTTTTT; CDR3 protein: CASTPPNTGELFF
clone size: many; D gene: .; J gene: TRBJ2-7; V gene: TRBV6-6; CDR3 DNA: TGTGCCAGCAGGCCGGGCCCCCACGAGCAGTACTTC; CDR3 protein: CASRPGPHEQYF
clone size: many; D gene: .; J gene: TRBJ2-1; V gene: TRBV11-2; CDR3 DNA: TGTGCCAGCAGCTTAGAGGTGCTAGTTTATGAGCAGTTCTTC; CDR3 protein: CASSLEVLVYEQFF
clone size: few; D gene: TRBD1; J gene: TRBJ2-2; V gene: TRBV12-3/TRBV12-4; CDR3 DNA: TGTGCCAGCAGTTTCCGGACAGGGGTGCACGGGGAGCTGTTTTTT; CDR3 protein: CASSFRTGVHGELFF
clone size: few; D gene: TRBD1; J gene: TRBJ1-1; V gene: TRBV7-6; CDR3 DNA: TGTGCCAGCAGCCCCCAGACAGGGTTGAACACTGAAGCTTTCTTT; CDR3 protein: CASSPQTGLNTEAFF
clone size: .; D gene: TRBD1; J gene: TRBJ2-1; V gene: TRBV27; CDR3 DNA: TGTGCCAGCAGTCTAGGGACAGGGATTGGCAATGAGCAGTTCTTC; CDR3 protein: CASSLGTGIGNEQFF
clone size: .; D gene: TRBD2; J gene: TRBJ2-6; V gene: TRBV6-5; CDR3 DNA: TGTGCCAGCGGGGGGGGTGGCTCTGGGGCCAACGTCCTGACTTTC; CDR3 protein: CASGGGGSGANVLTF
clone size: many; D gene: .; J gene: TRBJ2-2; V gene: TRBV5-4; CDR3 DNA: TGTGCCAGCAGCTTGTCTGGGGGAGGCGGGGAGCTGTTTTTT; CDR3 protein: CASSLSGGGGELFF
clone size: many; D gene: .; J gene: TRBJ2-1; V gene: TRBV6-2/TRBV6-3; CDR3 DNA: TGTGCCAGCAGTGGGCTAGAGGACAATGAGCAGTTCTTC; CDR3 protein: CASSGLEDNEQFF
clone size: .; D gene: TRBD1; J gene: TRBJ2-5; V gene: TRBV7-6; CDR3 DNA: TGTGCCAGCAGCTACGCCGGGACAGGGGGCGCAAAGACCCAGTACTTC; CDR3 protein: CASSYAGTGGAKTQYF
clone size: many; D gene: .; J gene: TRBJ2-7; V gene: TRBV13; CDR3 DNA: TGTGCCAGCAGCTCCAACTACGGGGAGCAGTACTTC; CDR3 protein: CASSSNYGEQYF
clone size: few; D gene: .; J gene: TRBJ1-1; V gene: TRBV9; CDR3 DNA: TGTGCCAGCAGCACGTTCCCCGGAGAAGGCACTGAAGCTTTCTTT; CDR3 protein: CASSTFPGEGTEAFF
clone size: few; D gene: .; J gene: TRBJ1-6; V gene: TRBV27; CDR3 DNA: TGTGCCAGCGGGGGGGCTTTCGGATCCTATAATTCACCCCTCCACTTT; CDR3 protein: CASGGAFGSYNSPLHF
clone size: many; D gene: TRBD1; J gene: TRBJ2-1; V gene: TRBV4-2; CDR3 DNA: TGTGCCAGCACCCGGGACAGTTACAATGAGCAGTTCTTC; CDR3 protein: CASTRDSYNEQFF
clone size: many; D gene: .; J gene: TRBJ2-3; V gene: TRBV12-3/TRBV12-4; CDR3 DNA: TGTGCCAGCAGTTTTCCCGCCGAAACGGGAAAGGGCACAGATACGCAGTATTTT; CDR3 protein: CASSFPAETGKGTDTQYF